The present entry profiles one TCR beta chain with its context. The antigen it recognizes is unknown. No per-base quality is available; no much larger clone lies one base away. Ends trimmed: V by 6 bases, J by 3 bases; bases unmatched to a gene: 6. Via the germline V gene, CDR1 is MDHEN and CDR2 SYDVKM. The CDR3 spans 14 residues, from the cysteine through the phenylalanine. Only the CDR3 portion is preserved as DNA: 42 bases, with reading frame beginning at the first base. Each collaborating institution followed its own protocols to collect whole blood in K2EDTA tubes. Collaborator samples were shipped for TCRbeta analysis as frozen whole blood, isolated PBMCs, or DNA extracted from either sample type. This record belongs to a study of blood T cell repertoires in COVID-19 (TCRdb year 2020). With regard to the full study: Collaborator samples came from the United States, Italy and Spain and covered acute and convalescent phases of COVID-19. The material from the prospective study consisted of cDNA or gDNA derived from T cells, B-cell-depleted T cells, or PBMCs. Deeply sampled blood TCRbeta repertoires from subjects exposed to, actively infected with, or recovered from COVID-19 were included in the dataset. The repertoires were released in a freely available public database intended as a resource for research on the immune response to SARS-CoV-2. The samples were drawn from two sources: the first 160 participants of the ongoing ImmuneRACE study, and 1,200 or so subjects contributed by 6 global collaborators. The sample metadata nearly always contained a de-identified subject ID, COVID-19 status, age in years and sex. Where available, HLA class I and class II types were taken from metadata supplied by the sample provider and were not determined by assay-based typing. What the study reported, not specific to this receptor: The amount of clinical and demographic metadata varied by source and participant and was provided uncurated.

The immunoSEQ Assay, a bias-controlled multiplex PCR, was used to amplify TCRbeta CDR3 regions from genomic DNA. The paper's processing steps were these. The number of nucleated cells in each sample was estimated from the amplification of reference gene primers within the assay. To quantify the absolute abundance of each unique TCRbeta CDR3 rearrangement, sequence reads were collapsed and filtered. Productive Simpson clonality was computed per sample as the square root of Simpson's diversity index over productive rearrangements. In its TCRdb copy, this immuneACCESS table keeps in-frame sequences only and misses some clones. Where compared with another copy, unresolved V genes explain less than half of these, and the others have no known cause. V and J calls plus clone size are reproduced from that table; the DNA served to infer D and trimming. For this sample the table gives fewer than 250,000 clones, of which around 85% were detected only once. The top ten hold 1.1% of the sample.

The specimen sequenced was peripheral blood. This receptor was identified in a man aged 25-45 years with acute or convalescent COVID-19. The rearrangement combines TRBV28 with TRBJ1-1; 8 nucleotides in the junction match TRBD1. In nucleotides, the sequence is TGTGCCAGCAGATTAGGACAGGGAGACACTGAAGCTTTCTTT. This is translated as CASRLGQGDTEAFF.